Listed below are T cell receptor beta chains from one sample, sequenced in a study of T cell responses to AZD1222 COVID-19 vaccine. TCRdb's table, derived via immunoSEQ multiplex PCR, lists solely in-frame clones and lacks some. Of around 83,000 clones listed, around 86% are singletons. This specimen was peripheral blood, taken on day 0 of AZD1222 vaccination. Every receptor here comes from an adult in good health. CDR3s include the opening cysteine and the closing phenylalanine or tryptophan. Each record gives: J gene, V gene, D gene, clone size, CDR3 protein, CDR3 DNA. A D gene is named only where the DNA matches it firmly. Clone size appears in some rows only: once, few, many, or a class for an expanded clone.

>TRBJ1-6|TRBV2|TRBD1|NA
CASSDVNRGDSPLHF
TGTGCCAGCAGTGATGTGAACAGGGGGGATTCACCCCTCCACTTT
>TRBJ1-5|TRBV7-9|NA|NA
CASSSSGQPQHF
TGTGCCAGCAGCTCCTCAGGGCAGCCCCAGCATTTT
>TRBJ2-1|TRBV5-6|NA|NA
CASSLDLVGGYNEQFF
TGTGCCAGCAGCTTGGATTTAGTGGGGGGTTACAATGAGCAGTTCTTC
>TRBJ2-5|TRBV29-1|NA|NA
CSVSGPTMSKGAQYF
TGCAGCGTCTCCGGTCCCACAATGAGTAAAGGGGCCCAGTACTTC
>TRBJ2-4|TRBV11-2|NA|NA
CASSLSRGNIQYF
TGTGCCAGCAGCCTTAGCAGGGGAAACATTCAGTACTTC
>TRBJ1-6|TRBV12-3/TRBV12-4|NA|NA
CASSREALPPLHF
TGTGCCAGCAGTCGTGAAGCCCTCCCACCCCTCCACTTT
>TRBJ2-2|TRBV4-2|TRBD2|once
CASSQDRLAANTGELFF
TGTGCCAGCAGCCAGGATCGACTAGCGGCCAACACCGGGGAGCTGTTTTTT
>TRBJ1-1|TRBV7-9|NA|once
CASSLALGDTEAFF
TGTGCCAGCAGCTTAGCGCTGGGGGACACTGAAGCTTTCTTT
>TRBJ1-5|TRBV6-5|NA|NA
CASRGRMNDNQPQHF
TGTGCCAGCAGGGGGAGAATGAATGACAATCAGCCCCAGCATTTT
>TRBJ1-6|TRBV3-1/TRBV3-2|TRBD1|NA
CASSQGTGRSPLHF
TGTGCCAGCAGCCAAGGGACAGGGCGCTCACCCCTCCACTTT
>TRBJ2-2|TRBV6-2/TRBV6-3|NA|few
CASSWTASNTGELFF
TGTGCCAGCAGTTGGACAGCTTCGAACACCGGGGAGCTGTTTTTT
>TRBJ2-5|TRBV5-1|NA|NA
CASSLSRVLQETQYF
TGCGCCAGCAGCTTGAGCAGGGTCCTTCAAGAGACCCAGTACTTC
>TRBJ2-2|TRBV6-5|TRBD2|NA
CASKSGSVTGELFF
TGTGCCAGCAAAAGCGGGAGCGTCACCGGGGAGCTGTTTTTT
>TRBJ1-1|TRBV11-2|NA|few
CASSLGSGVEAFF
TGTGCCAGCAGCTTAGGGTCGGGGGTTGAAGCTTTCTTT
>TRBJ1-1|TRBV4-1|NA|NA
CASSPTPDSINTEAFF
TGCGCCAGCAGCCCTACCCCGGACAGTATCAACACTGAAGCTTTCTTT
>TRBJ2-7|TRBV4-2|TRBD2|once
CASSQDPSGTGTEQYF
TGTGCCAGCAGCCAAGATCCTAGCGGGACTGGCACGGAGCAGTACTTC
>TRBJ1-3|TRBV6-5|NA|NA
CASRGWGSTGNTIYF
TGTGCCAGCAGGGGGTGGGGGTCGACTGGAAACACCATATATTTT
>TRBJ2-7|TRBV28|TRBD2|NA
CASSLLAGVYEQYF
TGTGCCAGCAGTTTATTGGCGGGAGTCTACGAGCAGTACTTC
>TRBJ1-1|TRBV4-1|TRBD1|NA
CASSQTKDRGRTEAFF
TGCGCCAGCAGCCAAACAAAGGACAGGGGGCGGACTGAAGCTTTCTTT
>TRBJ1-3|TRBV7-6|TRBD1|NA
CASSATGQPYSGNTIYF
TGTGCCAGCAGCGCCACGGGACAGCCCTACTCTGGAAACACCATATATTTT
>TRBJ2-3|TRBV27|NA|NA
CASSISVRSSTDTQYF
TGTGCCAGCAGTATCTCCGTGCGGTCCAGCACAGATACGCAGTATTTT
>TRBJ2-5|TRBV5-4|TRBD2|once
CASSLNGRALETQYF
TGTGCCAGCAGCTTAAACGGGAGGGCCCTGGAGACCCAGTACTTC
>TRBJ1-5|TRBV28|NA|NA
CASLRQPQPQHF
TGTGCCAGCTTAAGGCAGCCTCAGCCCCAGCATTTT
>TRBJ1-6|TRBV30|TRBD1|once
CAWSRDRASPLHF
TGTGCCTGGAGTCGCGACAGGGCTTCACCCCTCCACTTT
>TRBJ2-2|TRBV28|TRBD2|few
CAIRAGANTGELFF
TGTGCCATCAGAGCGGGAGCGAACACCGGGGAGCTGTTTTTT
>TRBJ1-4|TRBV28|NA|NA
CASSSGAFNEKLFF
TGTGCCAGCAGCTCCGGCGCTTTTAATGAAAAACTGTTTTTT
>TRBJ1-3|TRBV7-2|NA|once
CASSLGRVYGNTIYF
TGTGCCAGCAGCTTGGGCAGGGTCTATGGAAACACCATATATTTT
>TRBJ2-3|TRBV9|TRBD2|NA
CASSPGLAGPTDTQYF
TGTGCCAGCAGCCCTGGACTAGCGGGACCCACAGATACGCAGTATTTT
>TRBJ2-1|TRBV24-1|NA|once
CATQRGSSYNEQFF
TGTGCCACCCAAAGAGGGAGCTCCTACAATGAGCAGTTCTTC
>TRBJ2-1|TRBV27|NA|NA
CASSLDAAGGAPYNEQFF
TGTGCCAGCAGTTTGGACGCCGCAGGAGGAGCCCCCTACAATGAGCAGTTCTTC
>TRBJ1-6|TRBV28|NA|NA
CASSLPGFFLHF
TGTGCCAGCAGCCTGCCGGGATTTTTTCTCCACTTT
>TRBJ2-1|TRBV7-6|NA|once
CASSLLGGPYNEQFF
TGTGCCAGCAGCTTACTTGGGGGTCCCTACAATGAGCAGTTCTTC
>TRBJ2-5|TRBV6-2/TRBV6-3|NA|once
CASSPYQETQYF
TGTGCCAGCAGTCCGTACCAAGAGACCCAGTACTTC
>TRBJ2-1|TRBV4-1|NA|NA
CASRPSLVSYNEQFF
TGCGCCAGTAGACCGTCACTAGTCTCCTACAATGAGCAGTTCTTC
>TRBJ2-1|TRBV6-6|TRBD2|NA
CASRRDYYNEQFF
TGTGCCAGCAGGAGGGACTACTACAATGAGCAGTTCTTC
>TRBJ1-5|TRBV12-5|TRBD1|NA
CASGLAGTGYQPQHF
TGTGCTAGTGGTTTGGCCGGGACAGGCTATCAGCCCCAGCATTTT
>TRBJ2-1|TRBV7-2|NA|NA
CASSIRAREQFF
TGTGCCAGCAGCATCCGGGCACGGGAGCAGTTCTTC
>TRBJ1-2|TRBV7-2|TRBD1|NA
CASSLGGQGYGYTF
TGTGCCAGCAGCTTAGGGGGACAGGGTTATGGCTACACCTTC
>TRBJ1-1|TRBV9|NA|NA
CASSARGMNTEAFF
TGTGCCAGCAGTGCGCGGGGGATGAACACTGAAGCTTTCTTT
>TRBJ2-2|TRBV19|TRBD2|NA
CASSASSGHTGELFF
TGTGCCAGTAGTGCGTCTAGCGGACACACCGGGGAGCTGTTTTTT
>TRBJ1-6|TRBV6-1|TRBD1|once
CASSESGRGSPLHF
TGTGCCAGCAGTGAATCAGGCAGGGGGTCACCCCTCCACTTT
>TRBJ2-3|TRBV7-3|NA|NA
CASSLKRGGTATDTQYF
TGTGCCAGCAGCTTAAAGCGTGGCGGGACCGCGACAGATACGCAGTATTTT
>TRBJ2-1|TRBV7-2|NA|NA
CASSHPTSTIEQFF
TGTGCCAGCAGCCATCCGACTAGTACCATTGAGCAGTTCTTC
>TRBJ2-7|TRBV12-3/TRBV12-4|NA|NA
CASSLARRGEQYF
TGTGCCAGCAGCCTAGCAAGAAGGGGTGAGCAGTACTTC
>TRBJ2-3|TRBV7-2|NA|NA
CASSWRDGNTQYF
TGTGCCAGCAGCTGGCGGGACGGGAATACGCAGTATTTT
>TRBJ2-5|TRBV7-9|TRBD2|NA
CASSSLGLAGLEETQYF
TGTGCCAGCAGCTCCCTAGGACTAGCGGGGCTTGAGGAGACCCAGTACTTC
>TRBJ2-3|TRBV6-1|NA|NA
CASSDSAGGPQYF
TGTGCCAGCAGTGATTCCGCTGGGGGTCCGCAGTATTTT
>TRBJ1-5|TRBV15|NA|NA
CATSRDRFSNQPQHF
TGTGCCACCAGCAGAGACAGGTTTAGCAATCAGCCCCAGCATTTT
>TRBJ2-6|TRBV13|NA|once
CASSTNSGANVLTF
TGTGCCAGCAGCACGAACTCTGGGGCCAACGTCCTGACTTTC
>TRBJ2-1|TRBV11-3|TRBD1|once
CASSREGQGIYNEQFF
TGTGCCAGCAGCCGGGAAGGACAGGGGATTTACAATGAGCAGTTCTTC
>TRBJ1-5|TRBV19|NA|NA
CASKRGDHQPQHF
TGTGCCAGTAAAAGGGGGGATCATCAGCCCCAGCATTTT
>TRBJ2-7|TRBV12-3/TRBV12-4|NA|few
CASSFLSSYEQYF
TGTGCCAGCAGTTTTCTGAGCTCCTACGAGCAGTACTTC
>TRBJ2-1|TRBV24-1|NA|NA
CATSDNQGTNEQFF
TGTGCCACCAGTGATAATCAGGGCACAAATGAGCAGTTCTTC
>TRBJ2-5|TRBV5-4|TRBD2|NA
CASSLGSRGGGETQYF
TGTGCCAGCAGCTTAGGGTCGCGGGGGGGCGGTGAGACCCAGTACTTC
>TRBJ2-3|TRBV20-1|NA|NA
CSARDSGRQYF
TGCAGTGCTAGAGATTCGGGCCGGCAGTATTTT
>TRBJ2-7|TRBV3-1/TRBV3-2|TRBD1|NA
CASSQVRGEQYF
TGTGCCAGCAGCCAAGTCAGGGGGGAGCAGTACTTC
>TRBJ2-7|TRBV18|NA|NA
CASSPLGPGYEQYF
TGTGCCAGCTCACCACTGGGACCGGGTTACGAGCAGTACTTC
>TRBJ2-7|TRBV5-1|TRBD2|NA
CASSPFGPGTSGGYSYEQYF
TGCGCCAGCAGCCCTTTCGGACCCGGGACTAGCGGGGGATACTCCTACGAGCAGTACTTC
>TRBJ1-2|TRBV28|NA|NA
CASSFYREGGYGYTF
TGTGCCAGCAGTTTTTACAGGGAGGGAGGCTATGGCTACACCTTC
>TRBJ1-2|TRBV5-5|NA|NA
CASSPTRGPSNYGYTF
TGTGCCAGCAGTCCGACCCGAGGCCCCTCTAACTATGGCTACACCTTC